Below, one T cell receptor beta chain is given with its context. Its antigen is unidentified. TCRdb's copy holds only in-frame clones and misses some; the assay was immunoSEQ multiplex PCR. The sample holds under 25,000 clones, around 98% seen once. The data were taken from a study of monozygotic twins with cystic fibrosis. Study in general: Approximately 3 micrograms of fragmented DNA underwent 15 PCR cycles for library preparation.

Whole-study findings and limits: No link emerged between shared CDR3 counts and age, concordance or severity. V usage most resembled the co-twin in 13 of 16 pairs. Monozygotic CF twin pairs shared significantly more nucleotide-identical clonotypes than unrelated CF individuals did.

Specimen: blood. This receptor was taken from a girl aged 5-17 years with cystic fibrosis.

The CDR3 sequence: CSADSLEAFF. Written as DNA, the CDR3 is TGCAGTGCAGATTCCCTTGAAGCTTTCTTT. The rearrangement uses TRBV20-1 and TRBJ1-1; no definite D call. V was shortened by 6 bases and J by 7 bases, with 9 bases between the two germline ends. This CDR3 is built from 10 residues. The germline CDR1 and CDR2 sequences are DFQATT and SNEGSKA (reference sequence).